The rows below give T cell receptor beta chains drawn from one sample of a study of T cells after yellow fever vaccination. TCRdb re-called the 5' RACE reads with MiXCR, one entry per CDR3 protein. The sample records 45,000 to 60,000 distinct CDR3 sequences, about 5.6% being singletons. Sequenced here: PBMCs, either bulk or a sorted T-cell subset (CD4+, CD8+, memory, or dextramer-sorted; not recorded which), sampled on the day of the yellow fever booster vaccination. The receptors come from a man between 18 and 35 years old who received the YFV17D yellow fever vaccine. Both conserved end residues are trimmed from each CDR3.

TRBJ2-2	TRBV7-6	ASSPGTVAGGELF
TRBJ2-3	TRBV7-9	ASSTGTGGPTDTQY
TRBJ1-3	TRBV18	ASSPRSDSGNTIY
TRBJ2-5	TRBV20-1	SARDPRGLQETQY
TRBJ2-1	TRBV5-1	ASSSGETSYNEQF
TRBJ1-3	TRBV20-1	SARNPQGGNTIY
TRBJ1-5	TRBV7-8	ASSPGRGFNQPQH
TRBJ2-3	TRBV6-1	ASSVRRTPSTDTQY
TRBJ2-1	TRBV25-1	ASSDGATPYNEQF
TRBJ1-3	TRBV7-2	ASSPPESGNTIY
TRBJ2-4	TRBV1	TSSPPAGIANIQY
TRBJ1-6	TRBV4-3	ASSQGAFSPLH
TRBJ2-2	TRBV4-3	ASSQFTRQNTGELF
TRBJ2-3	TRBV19	ASSRVSGGGADTQY
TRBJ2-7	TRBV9	ASSAGTALSYEQY
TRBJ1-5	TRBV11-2	ASSPGQGFGQPQH
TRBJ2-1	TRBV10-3	AAKTGGGFLNEQF
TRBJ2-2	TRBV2	ASSTRTGETGELF
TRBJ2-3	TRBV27	ASYNLGVRADTQY
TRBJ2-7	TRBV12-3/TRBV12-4	ASSTDARYEQY
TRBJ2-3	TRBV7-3	ASSLDTDTQY
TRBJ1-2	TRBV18	ASSPRGTGYYGYT
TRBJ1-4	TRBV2	ASKSPRQGWDEKLF
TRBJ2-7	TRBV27	ATRYVGQGSHEQY
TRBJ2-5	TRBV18	ASSPRTSIETQY
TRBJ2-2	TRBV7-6	ASSLSGELF
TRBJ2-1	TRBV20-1	SARAGGRSSYNEQF
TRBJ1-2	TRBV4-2	ASSQGQPYGYT
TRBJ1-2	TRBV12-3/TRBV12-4	ASKGSWGYGYT
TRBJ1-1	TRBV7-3	ASSPGLVVNTEAF
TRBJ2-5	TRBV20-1	SARAWTSGVETQY
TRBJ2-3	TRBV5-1	ASSLALAATDTQY
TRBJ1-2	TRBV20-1	SARGHSYGYT
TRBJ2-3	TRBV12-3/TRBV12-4	ASSLGLAVGTDTQY
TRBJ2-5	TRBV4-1	ASSQDRGGETQY
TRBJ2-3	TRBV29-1	SVETGTDTDTQY
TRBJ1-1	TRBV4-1	ASSQEGFRGRTEAF
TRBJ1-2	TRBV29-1	SVELYLSSAGEELDGYT
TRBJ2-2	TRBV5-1	ATPGIGELF
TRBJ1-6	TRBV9	ASSVESGRYNSPLH
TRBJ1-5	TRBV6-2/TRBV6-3	ASRSRVNQPQH
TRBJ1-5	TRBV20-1	SAGGGQPQH
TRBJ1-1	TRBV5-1	ASSLRGPALNTEAF